A selection of T cell receptor beta chains follows, all from one sample in a study of T cell repertoires in cytomegalovirus infection. In TCRdb, the reads were re-called with MiXCR into one record per CDR3 protein. The table shows some 940,000 distinct CDR3 sequences, with approximately 30% occurring only once. These receptors' targets are unknown. The starting material was cultured CD8+ T cells from PBMCs, obtained from culture after CMV antigen stimulation. These receptors were collected from a human donor in good health (CMV status not recorded). Some clones in this sample may be carry-over from other donors' samples. Each CDR3 is given with its conserved first and last residue. D genes are given only for firm matches. Size is stated for part of the rows, as once, few or many counts, or as a class when the clone is expanded.

NA,NA,TRBJ2-2,TRBV7-8,TGTGCCAGCAGTTTTCCGGGCCAAACCAACACCGGGGAGCTGTTTTTT,CASSFPGQTNTGELFF
NA,TRBD1,TRBJ1-2,TRBV27,TGTGCCAGCAGTTTTGGGACAGCTACTAACTATGGCTACACCTTC,CASSFGTATNYGYTF
many,TRBD1,TRBJ2-5,TRBV12-3/TRBV12-4,TGTGCCAGCAGTTTGAGGGGGCCCCGTGTAGAGACCCAGTACTTC,CASSLRGPRVETQYF
NA,TRBD2,TRBJ2-2,TRBV4-1,TGCGCCAGCAGCCAAGCGGGGGGGCCCACCGGGGAGCTGTTTTTT,CASSQAGGPTGELFF
few,TRBD1,TRBJ2-5,TRBV6-6,TGTGCCAGCAGTTACGCCCTAGACAGGGGAATAGAGACCCAGTACTTC,CASSYALDRGIETQYF
NA,NA,TRBJ1-2,TRBV19,TGTGCCAGTAGTATTTTGGGGACGGTCTATGGCTACACCTTC,CASSILGTVYGYTF
many,NA,TRBJ2-3,TRBV7-8,TGTGCCAGCGAAATCGACAACACAGATACGCAGTATTTT,CASEIDNTDTQYF
many,NA,TRBJ1-1,TRBV7-3,TGTGCCAGCAGTGCGGGACATCTAGGGAACACTGAAGCTTTCTTT,CASSAGHLGNTEAFF
few,NA,TRBJ2-3,TRBV12-3/TRBV12-4,TGTGCCAGCAGTTCCACTCTGGAGGGAGATACGCAGTATTTT,CASSSTLEGDTQYF
NA,NA,TRBJ1-1,TRBV27,TGTGCCAGCAGCCGAGCCGGGACACCGAACACTGAAGCTTTCTTT,CASSRAGTPNTEAFF
NA,NA,TRBJ1-2,TRBV9,TGTGCCAGCAGCGACTGGGACGGTGACTATGGCTACACCTTC,CASSDWDGDYGYTF
few,TRBD2,TRBJ2-1,TRBV6-5,TGTGCCAGCAGTTACCCCCGTAGCGGGGGGGCACAAGAGCAGTTCTTC,CASSYPRSGGAQEQFF
NA,TRBD1,TRBJ2-3,TRBV6-6,TGTGCCAGCAGACCGGGACAGGGGGCTGCAGATACGCAGTATTTT,CASRPGQGAADTQYF
NA,NA,TRBJ2-1,TRBV7-6,TGTGCCAGCAGCTTAGAGGCAGGGAAGTACAATGAGCAGTTCTTC,CASSLEAGKYNEQFF
NA,TRBD2,TRBJ2-1,TRBV7-9,TGTGCCAGCAGCCGGGGGGGGCTGGGCGGGGGAAGGGATGAGCAGTTCTTC,CASSRGGLGGGRDEQFF
NA,NA,TRBJ2-3,TRBV5-1,TGCGCCAGCAGCTTGGACAGGGAGGGCTGGCTAGATACGCAGTATTTT,CASSLDREGWLDTQYF
NA,NA,TRBJ2-1,TRBV5-1,TGCGCCAGCAGCTTGGGGCAGGGTGTCGTCGATGAGCAGTTCTTC,CASSLGQGVVDEQFF
few,NA,TRBJ1-5,TRBV28,TGTGCCAGCAGACCTATTGAATATAGCAATCAGCCCCAGCATTTT,CASRPIEYSNQPQHF
many,TRBD1,TRBJ1-4,TRBV15,TGTGCCACCAGCACCGGGACAGGGAACGAAAAACTGTTTTTT,CATSTGTGNEKLFF
NA,NA,TRBJ1-2,TRBV12-3/TRBV12-4,TGTGCCAGCATCCAACGGGCTAACTATGGCTACACCTTC,CASIQRANYGYTF
NA,TRBD2,TRBJ2-1,TRBV6-6,TGTGCCAGCACGGGGCTAGCGGGGGTTTTTTACAATGAGCAGTTCTTC,CASTGLAGVFYNEQFF
many,NA,TRBJ1-2,TRBV7-2,TGTGCCAGCAGCTTAGTCACGGGGGATGCCCTAGGTGGCTACACCTTC,CASSLVTGDALGGYTF
NA,NA,TRBJ2-7,TRBV11-2,TGTGCCAGCAGCTTAGAAGGGCTCGGGAGCTCCTACGAGCAGTACTTC,CASSLEGLGSSYEQYF
many,NA,TRBJ2-2,TRBV7-8,TGTGCCAGCAGCTTAGACAGTCTCACCGGGGAGCTGTTTTTT,CASSLDSLTGELFF
NA,NA,TRBJ1-5,TRBV6-1,TGTGCCAGCAGTGCAAACACAGGCTTTTATAGCGATCAGCCCCAGCATTTT,CASSANTGFYSDQPQHF
NA,TRBD1,TRBJ1-2,TRBV7-9,TGTGCCACCCCCTCCGGACAGGGTTACGGAGGGGATGGCTACACCTTC,CATPSGQGYGGDGYTF
NA,NA,TRBJ2-1,TRBV4-3,TGCGCCAGCAACCAAGTCCCGGGACACTTCCCCTACAATGAGCAGTTCTTC,CASNQVPGHFPYNEQFF
NA,NA,TRBJ1-2,TRBV19,TGTGCCAGTATCCCTGGACCGTGGGGCTATGGCTACACCTTC,CASIPGPWGYGYTF
few,NA,TRBJ2-2,TRBV2,TGTGCCAGCAGTCCGACCGACAGCGGGGAGCTGTTTTTT,CASSPTDSGELFF
NA,NA,TRBJ2-1,TRBV5-6,TGTGCCAGCAGCTTGTTAGGTACAGAGGGGTTCTGGGAGCAGTTCTTC,CASSLLGTEGFWEQFF
NA,TRBD1,TRBJ2-5,TRBV7-4,TGTGCCAGCAGCGGACAGGAGGTCCGGGAGACCCAGTACTTC,CASSGQEVRETQYF
few,NA,TRBJ2-1,TRBV2,TGTGCCACCCAGGGCGTTGACGGGGGACAATACAATGAGCAGTTCTTC,CATQGVDGGQYNEQFF
NA,TRBD1,TRBJ1-1,TRBV20-1,TGCAGTGCTAGAGTCCTCGCGGGACAGGAGAACACTGAAGCTTTCTTT,CSARVLAGQENTEAFF
NA,NA,TRBJ2-1,TRBV2,TGTGCCAGCAGTGACTACCTTGCTCTTCGGAATGAGCAGTTCTTC,CASSDYLALRNEQFF
few,NA,TRBJ1-2,TRBV3-1,TGTGCCAGCAGCCTTAGATTAAGGAGGGGTTCGGCGGGGTTCTATGGCTACACCTTC,CASSLRLRRGSAGFYGYTF
NA,NA,TRBJ2-6,TRBV7-9,TGTGCCAGCCCCTCAATCTCCGGGGCCAACGTCCTGACTTTC,CASPSISGANVLTF
many,TRBD1,TRBJ2-1,TRBV7-2,TGTGCCAGCAGCTTGACCCGGACAGGGCTCAATGAGCAGTTCTTC,CASSLTRTGLNEQFF